This T cell receptor beta chain derives from a study of neurological immune-mediated disorders. Many counts were recorded for this clonotype. Each CDR3 protein is one row after TCRdb ran MiXCR on the 5' RACE reads. Among about 43,000 distinct CDR3 sequences listed, roughly an eighth were seen once. J was trimmed by 2 bases and V by 4 bases; bases with no gene match: 12. CDR1 and CDR2 (germline): SGHDT, YYEEEE. This CDR3 region has 16 residues. The TCR originated in a female donor in good health. V gene TRBV5-6 combines with J gene TRBJ2-7, with TRBD1 matching 7 bases. The sequencing input was PBMCs. The CDR3: CASSPETGHGAYEQYF. Written as DNA, the CDR3 is TGTGCCAGCAGCCCTGAGACAGGGCACGGGGCCTACGAGCAGTACTTC.